This T cell receptor (beta chain) was documented in a study of Graves' ophthalmopathy and Graves' hyperthyroidism. Germline CDR1 reads SGHAT; CDR2 reads FQNNGV. There are 16 residues in the CDR3. V shed 5 bases and J shed 0 bases, with 16 bases lying between them. Hyperthyroidism patients, all newly diagnosed, had under 2 months' duration and ages of 18 to 65. The evidence that diagnosis relied on was clinical symptoms, serum thyroxine, TRAb, thyroid ultrasound and orbital computed tomography. Findings and caveats of the study: Most thyroid-expanded clonotypes exceeding 0.001 frequency were also found in blood. Using 13 signatures, a model distinguished ophthalmopathy from stable hyperthyroidism, reaching around 87% sensitivity and about 81% specificity.

TCR beta CDR3 amplification used RNA transcripts. HTBI-primed first-round RT-PCR preceded second-round multiplex PCR. TCRdb re-derived calls from the multiplex PCR reads in MiXCR, one entry per CDR3 protein. The sample contains roughly 1.1 million distinct CDR3 sequences, about 40% of which appear only once. Note on this clonotype: No antigen is known for it.

The chain combines TRBV11-2 with TRBJ2-5, with D unresolved. The source of this sequence is an adult man with Graves' hyperthyroidism. Source material: peripheral blood or thyroid tissue (not recorded which). The CDR3 spells CASSPGPRSYQETQYF. The CDR3 coding sequence is TGTGCCAGCAGCCCTGGGCCCAGGTCGTACCAAGAGACCCAGTACTTC.